The entry below gives a single T cell receptor beta chain sequence along with its context. PCR primers comprised 60 Vbeta and 13 Jbeta primers. Using immunoSEQ multiplex PCR, the repertoire was profiled, and TCRdb retains in-frame clones only, with some absent. Of under 150,000 clones listed, under 90% are singletons. CDR1 and CDR2 (germline): MNHNY, SVGAGI (reference sequence). This CDR3 region has 13 residues. The ends were cut back, 2 bases at V and 5 bases at J, with 9 bases in the middle. This entry belongs to a study of cytomegalovirus exposure and HLA in healthy donors. The sequence was obtained from a male donor in good health and CMV-seronegative. The chain links TRBV6-6 to TRBJ1-2, with D unresolved. Sequencing used PBMCs. The CDR3, as DNA: TGTGCCAGCAGTTACGACACAGATTATGGCTACACCTTC. It translates to CASSYDTDYGYTF.